Listed here are 25 T cell receptor beta chains from one sample, sequenced in a study of blood T cell repertoires in COVID-19. Sequencing was performed with immunoSEQ multiplex PCR; in TCRdb, only in-frame clones are kept and a portion is missing. Counted here are 300,000 to 400,000 clones, under 95% occurring once; the ten biggest clones make up approximately 3.5%. What was sequenced was peripheral blood. Receptors originate from a woman aged 18-35 years who had recovered from COVID-19.

CDR3 in DNA: TGTGCCAGCAGCGGGATAAGACAGGGACACTACGAGCAGTACGTC. Amino acid sequence: CASSGIRQGHYEQYV. The rearrangement links TRBV5-6 to TRBJ2-7; TRBD1 matches 7 bases. CDR3 size: 15 residues. Germline V CDR1 and CDR2: SGHDT, YYEEEE. Trimming at V came to 4 bases and at J to 3 bases, leaving 10 bases not matched to a gene.

The count of this clone is one. The V call is TRBV7-9, the J call TRBJ2-3; the D gene is possibly TRBD2 (7 bases). The CDR3 runs 15 residues. Germline loops: CDR1 SEHNR, CDR2 FQNEAQ (reference sequence). Trimming cost V 5 bases and J 2 bases, with 14 bases left between them. CDR3: CASSREGGITDTQYF. The CDR3 nucleotides read TGTGCCAGCAGCCGTGAGGGGGGGATCACAGATACGCAGTATTTT.

The CDR3 loop reads CASSYSRQGNNEQFF. CDR3 sequence (DNA): TGTGCCAGCAGTTACTCGAGACAGGGTAACAATGAGCAGTTCTTC. The gene calls are TRBV6-2 or TRBV6-3 and TRBJ2-1; 7 positions agree with TRBD1. The CDR3 extends over 15 amino acids. Germline lookup yields CDR1 MNHEY and CDR2 SVGEGT. V shed 0 bases and J 5 bases; nucleotides not matched to a gene: 4.

With respect to this clone: The sample holds other DNA sequences that translate to the same CDR3. This sequence joins TRBV5-1 and TRBJ1-1; TRBD1 is a possible D gene (5 bases). The V gene lost 0 bases and the J gene lost 0 bases, with 6 bases spanning the gap. This CDR3 contains 14 residues. Per germline, CDR1 SGHRS and CDR2 YFSETQ. CDR3 DNA sequence: TGCGCCAGCAGCTTGGACAGGATGAACACTGAAGCTTTCTTT. This encodes CASSLDRMNTEAFF.

This chain links TRBV6-2 or TRBV6-3 with TRBJ2-3; 7 positions match TRBD1. The CDR3 is made up of 14 amino acids. Germline CDR1 is MNHEY and CDR2 is SVGEGT. The trim removed 5 bases at V and 2 bases at J, leaving 4 bases unmatched. CDR3 DNA: TGTGCCAGCAGTACAGGGGACCACACAGATACGCAGTATTTT. Protein product: CASSTGDHTDTQYF.

V gene TRBV25-1 combines with J gene TRBJ1-1, with TRBD1 as a possible D gene (5 bases). Germline V gene sequence: CDR1 MGHDK, CDR2 SYGVNS. CDR3 size: 13 residues. Trimming cost V 3 bases and J 1 base, with 6 bases left between them. CDR3 nucleotide sequence: TGTGCCAGCAGTGACAGGGCGAACACTGAAGCTTTCTTT. Translated, it gives CASSDRANTEAFF.

This clone was seen a handful of times. J is TRBJ2-7 and V is TRBV18; D gene unclear. The CDR3 consists of 13 residues. Germline assignment: CDR1 KGHSH and CDR2 LQKENI. Trimming stripped 5 bases from V and 3 bases from J, with 11 bases between. The DNA of the CDR3 is TGTGCCAGCTCAATCACAGTCGACTACGAGCAGTACGTC. Its protein product is CASSITVDYEQYV.

The V gene is TRBV7-2, the J gene TRBJ1-1; D gene unclear. The CDR3 length is 13 residues. Germline lookup yields CDR1 SGHTA and CDR2 FQGNSA. V lost 6 bases to trimming and J lost 4 bases, with 12 bases between them. The CDR3 here is CASSSDQVTEAFF. The CDR3 DNA follows: TGTGCCAGCAGTTCAGACCAGGTCACTGAAGCTTTCTTT.

This clone has only a few counts. CDR3 amino acids: CASSVDSSNIQYF. CDR3 sequence (DNA): TGTGCCAGCAGCGTGGACAGCTCGAACATTCAGTACTTC. The genes are TRBV9 and TRBJ2-4; perhaps TRBD1 as D (6 bases). V dropped 2 bases and J dropped 7 bases, with 10 bases sitting between them. This CDR3 has 13 amino acids. CDR1 is SGDLS, CDR2 YYNGEE, per germline.

Worth noting for this clone: Mismatch with germline at one junction end may stem from a read error. The rearrangement links TRBV19 to TRBJ2-2, with 9 nucleotides matching TRBD2. This CDR3 comprises 16 residues. Per germline, CDR1 LNHDA and CDR2 SQIVND (reference sequence). The chain's CDR3 is CASRIAGEVDTGELFF. CDR3 DNA: TGTGCCAGTAGGATAGCGGGAGAAGTCGACACCGGGGAGCTGTTTTTT.

The chain uses TRBV5-4 and TRBJ2-1; TRBD2 aligns across 9 bases. Germline CDR1 reads SGHNT; CDR2 reads YYREEE (reference sequence). J was trimmed by 10 bases and V by 0 bases; bases with no gene match: 14. The CDR3 spans 17 residues. In DNA form, the CDR3 reads TGTGCCAGCAGCTTGGGCCGGGGCGGGAGGGCAGTTGGGGAGCAGTTCTTC. As protein: CASSLGRGGRAVGEQFF.

The V and J genes are TRBV12-3 or TRBV12-4 and TRBJ2-5; unclear D gene. The CDR3 sequence is 12 residues long. V was trimmed by 5 bases and J by 2 bases, leaving 6 bases between them. DNA for the CDR3: TGTGCCAGCAGTAAACTTCAAGAGACCCAGTACTTC. This encodes CASSKLQETQYF.

The chain has TRBV2 and TRBJ1-2; maybe TRBD1 (6 bases). The CDR3 has 15 residues. With 1 base removed from V and 0 bases from J, the gap between germline ends came to 9 bases. Germline V gene data show CDR1 as SNHLY and CDR2 as FYNNEI. This CDR3 reads CASSEGGGTNYGYTF. CDR3 in DNA: TGTGCCAGCAGTGAAGGAGGGGGTACTAACTATGGCTACACCTTC.

The chain uses TRBV10-1 and TRBJ2-1; TRBD2 matches 7 bases. Germline V gene sequence: CDR1 WNHNN, CDR2 SYGVQD (reference sequence). The CDR3 has 15 residues. The V and J ends lost 3 bases and 4 bases, in that order; junction bases with no gene match: 6. The CDR3 loop is CASSEGRVQYNEQFF. The CDR3 bases are TGCGCCAGCAGTGAAGGGAGGGTTCAATACAATGAGCAGTTCTTC.

The chain uses TRBV7-6 and TRBJ2-1; 8 positions agree with TRBD1. Germline values: CDR1 SGHVS, CDR2 FNYEAQ. After removal of 5 bases from V and 0 bases from J, the junction contained 15 bases not matched to a gene. This CDR3 spans 19 amino acids. The CDR3 protein is CASSMPGQASGGSYNEQFF. DNA of the CDR3: TGTGCCAGCAGCATGCCGGGACAGGCGTCCGGTGGCTCCTACAATGAGCAGTTCTTC.

The J gene is TRBJ2-3, the V gene TRBV15, with 7 bases aligning to TRBD2. Per germline, CDR1 LNHNV and CDR2 YYDKDF (reference sequence). Trimming cost V 0 bases and J 1 base; bases outside gene matches: 7. This CDR3 spans 17 amino acids. The CDR3 nucleotides are TGTGCCACCAGCAGAGAACTCGACGGACTAGGCACAGATACGCAGTATTTT. Its protein is CATSRELDGLGTDTQYF.

This clone has only a few counts. The V gene is TRBV7-2, the J gene TRBJ2-5; the match to TRBD2 covers 14 bases. The CDR3 covers 16 residues. V lost 1 base and J lost 6; bases outside the gene matches: 4. The V gene's germline CDR1 is SGHTA and CDR2 FQGNSA. The CDR3 DNA reads TGTGCCAGCAGCTTAGGACTAGCGGGAGGGGGGAAGACCCAGTACTTC. Translation gives CASSLGLAGGGKTQYF.

The chain joins TRBV4-3 to TRBJ2-1, with a weak D call TRBD2 (5 bases). V gave up 5 bases and J gave up 7 bases, with 12 bases separating them. CDR1 and CDR2 (germline): LGHNA, YSLEER. The CDR3 is 13 residues long. This chain's CDR3 is CASSVLAGNEQFF. The CDR3 nucleotides read TGCGCCAGCAGCGTCCTAGCTGGTAATGAGCAGTTCTTC.

The rearrangement uses TRBV27 and TRBJ2-7; D may be TRBD2 (6 bases). V was clipped by 6 bases and J by 1 base, with 13 bases between them. Germline CDR1 and CDR2: MNHEY and SMNVEV (reference sequence). The CDR3 extends over 14 amino acids. In DNA, the CDR3 is TGTGCCAGCAGACCGGGACTCCAATCCTACGAGCAGTACGTC. This gives the protein CASRPGLQSYEQYV.

This chain uses TRBV5-5 with TRBJ1-2, with a possible D match to TRBD1 (5 bases). V lost 3 bases, J lost 2 bases, and 17 bases lay in between. In germline, CDR1 is SGHKS, CDR2 YYEKEE (reference sequence). The CDR3 has 16 amino acids. CDR3 bases: TGTGCCAGCAGCTATGGGGCAGGCGGTTTAAACTATGGCTACACCTTC. This translates into CASSYGAGGLNYGYTF.

This chain joins TRBV19 and TRBJ2-1, with 9 positions matching TRBD1. Losses at the gene ends were 4 bases for V and 7 bases for J; bases not matched to a gene: 17. Germline assignment: CDR1 LNHDA and CDR2 SQIVND (reference sequence). The CDR3 has 18 residues. The chain's CDR3 is CASSKDRGYVGGNNEQFF. Written as DNA, the CDR3 is TGTGCCAGTAGTAAGGACAGGGGCTACGTGGGCGGAAATAATGAGCAGTTCTTC.

This chain links TRBV12-5 with TRBJ2-2, with 7 positions matching TRBD2. From germline, CDR1 is LGHNT and CDR2 FRNRAP. Trimming cost V 7 bases and J 4 bases; bases outside gene matches: 12. The CDR3 consists of 16 residues. The CDR3 DNA reads as TGTGCTAGTGTACCCCTTACTAGCGTTTCCACCGGGGAGCTGTTTTTT. Amino acid sequence: CASVPLTSVSTGELFF.

This clone was observed once. The rearrangement uses TRBV11-2 and TRBJ2-5; 11 nucleotides align to TRBD2. Per germline, CDR1 SGHAT and CDR2 FQNNGV. The CDR3 has 19 residues. V shed 0 bases and J 3 bases; nucleotides not matched to a gene: 12. The DNA for the CDR3 is TGTGCCAGCAGCTTAGATTCTTGGAGGCTAGCGGGGGGAGAAGAGACCCAGTACTTC. Its translation: CASSLDSWRLAGGEETQYF.

The CDR3 protein is CASSFSPGEQFF. The CDR3 nucleotides are TGTGCCAGCAGCTTTTCCCCGGGTGAGCAGTTCTTC. This sequence joins TRBV6-2 or TRBV6-3 and TRBJ2-1; no clear D gene. The V end was cut by 6 bases, the J end by 9 bases, with 12 bases between. In germline, CDR1 is MNHEY, CDR2 SVGEGT. There are 12 residues in the CDR3.

The chain has TRBV7-2 and TRBJ1-5, with D possibly matching TRBD1 (5 bases). The germline gives CDR1 SGHTA, CDR2 FQGNSA. V lost 6 bases to trimming and J lost 7 bases, with 16 bases between them. The CDR3 runs 14 residues. CDR3: CASSPGGVEQPQHF. The CDR3 DNA sequence: TGTGCCAGCAGTCCTGGGGGGGTAGAGCAGCCCCAGCATTTT.